The 22 T cell receptor beta chains presented below share a single source sample, sequenced in a study of shared clonotypes between healthy human individuals. This table comes from immunoSEQ multiplex PCR, and its TCRdb copy is limited to in-frame clones, with some not included. The sample lists around 2,000,000 clones, 85% to 95% seen once, with more than 0.1% in the top ten. The specimen sequenced was naive CD4+ T cells sorted from blood. Subset denoted: CD45RA+ positively selected. The receptors were gathered from a man between 18 and 35 years old in good health.

The rearrangement links TRBV12-5 to TRBJ2-7; a possible D gene is TRBD1 (6 bases). Trimming shortened V by 0 bases and J by 0 bases, and 12 bases separated the two germline ends. Germline values: CDR1 LGHNT, CDR2 FRNRAP. The CDR3 is made up of 16 amino acids. CDR3 amino acids: CASGLVLDRRSYEQYF. CDR3 nucleotides: TGTGCTAGTGGTTTGGTACTCGACAGGCGCTCCTACGAGCAGTACTTC.

V gene TRBV18 combines with J gene TRBJ1-2; 9 bases fit TRBD1. CDR1 is KGHSH, CDR2 LQKENI, per germline. The CDR3 covers 14 residues. V dropped 2 bases and J dropped 8; count of bases not matched to a gene: 6. The CDR3 nucleotides are TGTGCCAGCTCACCAGGGACAGGGCGGAACGGCTACACCTTC. Its protein is CASSPGTGRNGYTF.

V usage is TRBV28 and J usage is TRBJ1-2; 7 bases align to TRBD1. V lost 6 bases to trimming and J lost 5 bases; unmatched junction nucleotides: 9. This CDR3 is built from 14 residues. Germline assignment: CDR1 MDHEN and CDR2 SYDVKM. CDR3 sequence: CASRSTGDGYGYTF. CDR3 nucleotides: TGTGCCAGCAGATCTACAGGGGATGGGTATGGCTACACCTTC.

About this clone itself: This specimen includes other DNA sequences encoding the same CDR3. The rearrangement links TRBV5-4 to TRBJ1-3, with a tentative D call TRBD1 (5 bases). This CDR3 region has 14 residues. V was cut by 1 base and J by 0 bases, with 5 bases left in between. Germline CDR1 SGHNT, CDR2 YYREEE (reference sequence). Here the CDR3 reads CASSLTGSGNTIYF. The DNA of the CDR3 is TGTGCCAGCAGCTTGACAGGCTCTGGAAACACCATATATTTT.

This clone was counted a single time. This sequence joins TRBV2 and TRBJ1-4; D call uncertain. V was clipped by 1 base and J by 8 bases, with 8 bases between them. This CDR3 has 13 amino acids. The germline V gene encodes CDR1 SNHLY and CDR2 FYNNEI. The CDR3 DNA follows: TGTGCCAGCAGTGAAGAGGCCCGGGAAAAACTGTTTTTT. Residues: CASSEEAREKLFF.

This sequence joins TRBV7-9 and TRBJ1-2; TRBD1 is a possible D gene (6 bases). Per germline, CDR1 SEHNR and CDR2 FQNEAQ (reference sequence). The CDR3 is 12 residues long. Deletions cut 7 bases from V and 6 bases from J, with 12 bases between. The CDR3 reads CASTNREDGYTF. The CDR3 nucleotides read TGTGCCAGCACCAACAGGGAGGATGGCTACACCTTC.

The V gene is TRBV12-2, the J gene TRBJ2-7; the table's D call, TRBD2, has no DNA check behind it. TRBV12-2 is a known pseudogene. The CDR3 spans 15 residues. In DNA form, the CDR3 reads TGTGCAAGTCGCCTATCTGTCAGAGGTTCGGACGAGCAGTACTTC. It is translated as CASRLSVRGSDEQYF.

Concerning this clone: This sample also contains other DNA sequences that code for the same CDR3. The chain carries TRBV27 and TRBJ2-2; no definite D call. The ends were cut back, 5 bases at V and 4 bases at J, with 5 bases in the middle. Germline V gives CDR1 MNHEY, CDR2 SMNVEV (reference sequence). The CDR3 totals 12 residues. The CDR3 sequence is CASSRPTGELFF. The CDR3 DNA is TGTGCCAGCAGTCGACCCACCGGGGAGCTGTTTTTT.

About this clone itself: The sample holds other DNA sequences that translate to the same CDR3. This chain uses TRBV20-1 with TRBJ2-7; D gene uncertain. This CDR3 has 10 amino acids. The ends were cut back, 3 bases at V and 5 bases at J, with 5 bases in the middle. Germline V CDR1 and CDR2: DFQATT, SNEGSKA (reference sequence). The CDR3 loop is CSARWDEQYF. CDR3 sequence (DNA): TGCAGTGCTAGGTGGGACGAGCAGTACTTC.

The rearrangement joins TRBV28 to TRBJ2-7; no clear D gene. CDR1 MDHEN and CDR2 SYDVKM come from the germline V gene. The CDR3 contains 15 residues. Trimming stripped 6 bases from V and 2 bases from J, with 17 bases between. The chain's CDR3 is CASRKTETSAYEQYF. In DNA form, the CDR3 reads TGTGCCAGCAGAAAAACGGAAACCTCGGCCTACGAGCAGTACTTC.

The chain recombines TRBV6-6 with TRBJ1-4; a possible D gene is TRBD1 (5 bases). Germline CDR1 MNHNY, CDR2 SVGAGI (reference sequence). The V gene lost 6 bases and the J gene lost 5 bases, with 13 bases spanning the gap. CDR3 length equals 14 residues. The CDR3 reads CASSRDSSNEKLFF. CDR3 sequence (DNA): TGTGCCAGCAGCCGAGACAGTAGCAATGAAAAACTGTTTTTT.

The chain employs TRBV7-2 and TRBJ1-6, with D perhaps matching TRBD1 (5 bases). The length of the CDR3 is 13 residues. V gave up 4 bases and J gave up 10 bases, with 11 bases separating them. The germline V gene encodes CDR1 SGHTA and CDR2 FQGNSA. This CDR3 is CASSSVRDSPLHF. Here the CDR3 DNA reads TGTGCCAGCAGCTCAGTCAGGGACTCACCCCTCCACTTT.

This clone was observed once. CDR3 residues: CASSTVTGTGSEQYF. Here the CDR3 DNA reads TGTGCCAGCAGCACTGTGACCGGGACAGGGAGCGAGCAGTACTTC. This chain links TRBV7-2 with TRBJ2-7; 9 bases map to TRBD1. This CDR3 is 15 amino acids long. Germline V lookup: CDR1 SGHTA, CDR2 FQGNSA. Trimming cost V 5 bases and J 6 bases; bases outside gene matches: 11.

This rearrangement joins TRBV6-5 to TRBJ2-1, with unresolved D. V was trimmed by 5 bases and J by 8 bases, leaving 16 bases between them. Germline-derived CDR1 and CDR2 are MNHEY and SVGAGI. The CDR3 is made up of 14 amino acids. Here the CDR3 reads CASSPLTRLYEQFF. The CDR3 DNA is TGTGCCAGCAGTCCCCTGACCCGATTGTATGAGCAGTTCTTC.

The V and J genes are TRBV11-2 and TRBJ1-6; TRBD1 matches 7 bases. The ends lost 1 base at V and 9 bases at J; junction bases unmatched: 12. Germline loops: CDR1 SGHAT, CDR2 FQNNGV. The CDR3 spans 17 residues. CDR3 sequence: CASSLVPGQEGISPLHF. The CDR3 DNA sequence: TGTGCCAGCAGCTTAGTCCCCGGACAGGAAGGGATTTCACCCCTCCACTTT.

The chain carries TRBV6-5 and TRBJ2-1, with 11 bases fitting TRBD2. CDR3 size: 15 residues. Trimming cost V 5 bases and J 4 bases; bases outside gene matches: 4. Germline V CDR1 and CDR2: MNHEY, SVGAGI. The CDR3 nucleotides are TGTGCCAGCAGTGCTAGCGGGGGGCCTTACAATGAGCAGTTCTTC. This sequence encodes CASSASGGPYNEQFF.

The chain has TRBV18 and TRBJ2-4, with 7 bases that match TRBD1. The CDR3 length is 14 residues. The germline CDR1 and CDR2 sequences are KGHSH and LQKENI. V was pared by 6 bases and J by 8 bases, with 10 bases of the junction left unmatched. DNA for the CDR3: TGTGCCAGCTCTCTCACCGGGACAGTCGACATTCAGTACTTC. Protein product: CASSLTGTVDIQYF.

This clone was recorded once. CDR3 residues: CASSHEAAYEQYF. CDR3 bases: TGTGCCAGCAGTCACGAGGCTGCCTACGAGCAGTACTTC. V gene TRBV6-6 combines with J gene TRBJ2-7; no firm D call. Germline CDR1 is MNHNY and CDR2 is SVGAGI (reference sequence). V lost 5 bases and J 2 bases, leaving 10 bases between the germline ends. This CDR3 contains 13 residues.

This chain uses TRBV5-1 with TRBJ2-5; 7 bases fit TRBD1. Trimming at V came to 4 bases and at J to 5 bases, leaving 8 bases not matched to a gene. Germline CDR1 and CDR2: SGHRS and YFSETQ. The CDR3 covers 14 residues. The CDR3 loop reads CASSGTGAGETQYF. The CDR3 region has the DNA TGCGCCAGCAGCGGCACAGGGGCCGGTGAGACCCAGTACTTC.

The chain carries TRBV5-4 and TRBJ1-4; no reliable D call. This CDR3 is built from 15 residues. The germline V and J ends were trimmed by 2 bases and 0 bases, with 8 bases remaining between them. Germline V lookup: CDR1 SGHNT, CDR2 YYREEE (reference sequence). Here the CDR3 reads CASSFDLTTNEKLFF. The CDR3 DNA is TGTGCCAGCAGCTTTGACCTGACAACTAATGAAAAACTGTTTTTT.

This clone was picked up a small number of times. In nucleotides, the CDR3 is TGTGCCAGCAGTAGGGCCAGCTCATATAATTCACCCCTCCACTTT. Translation: CASSRASSYNSPLHF. This chain connects TRBV27 to TRBJ1-6; no clear D gene. The CDR3 is made up of 15 amino acids. The germline V gene has CDR1 MNHEY and CDR2 SMNVEV (reference sequence). V lost 5 bases and J 4 bases, leaving 12 bases between the germline ends.

V and J are TRBV2 and TRBJ2-3; D assignment may be TRBD1 or TRBD2 (5 bases each). The CDR3 loop spans 16 amino acids. The V and J ends lost 3 bases and 6 bases respectively, with 19 bases between them. Germline values: CDR1 SNHLY, CDR2 FYNNEI. CDR3 sequence reads: CASSELGGVGWDTQYF. As DNA, the CDR3 is TGTGCCAGCAGTGAGCTTGGGGGAGTAGGATGGGATACGCAGTATTTT.